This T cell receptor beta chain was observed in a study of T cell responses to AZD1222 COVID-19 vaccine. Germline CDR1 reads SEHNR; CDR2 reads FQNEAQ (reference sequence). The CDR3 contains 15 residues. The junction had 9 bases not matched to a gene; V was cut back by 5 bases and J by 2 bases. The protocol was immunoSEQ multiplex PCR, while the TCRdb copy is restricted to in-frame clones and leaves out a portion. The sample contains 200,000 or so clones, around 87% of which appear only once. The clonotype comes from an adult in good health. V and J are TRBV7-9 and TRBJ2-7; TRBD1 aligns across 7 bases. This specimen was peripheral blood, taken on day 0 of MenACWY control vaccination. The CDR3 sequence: CASSPTRTGAYEQYF. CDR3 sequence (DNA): TGTGCCAGCAGCCCAACCCGGACAGGAGCCTACGAGCAGTACTTC. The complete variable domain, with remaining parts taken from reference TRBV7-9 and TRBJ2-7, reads DTGVSQNPRHKITKRGQNVTFRCDPISEHNRLYWYRQTLGQGPEFLTYFQNEAQLEKSRLLSDRFSAERPKGSFSTLEIQRTEQGDSAMYLCASSPTRTGAYEQYFGPGTRLTVT.